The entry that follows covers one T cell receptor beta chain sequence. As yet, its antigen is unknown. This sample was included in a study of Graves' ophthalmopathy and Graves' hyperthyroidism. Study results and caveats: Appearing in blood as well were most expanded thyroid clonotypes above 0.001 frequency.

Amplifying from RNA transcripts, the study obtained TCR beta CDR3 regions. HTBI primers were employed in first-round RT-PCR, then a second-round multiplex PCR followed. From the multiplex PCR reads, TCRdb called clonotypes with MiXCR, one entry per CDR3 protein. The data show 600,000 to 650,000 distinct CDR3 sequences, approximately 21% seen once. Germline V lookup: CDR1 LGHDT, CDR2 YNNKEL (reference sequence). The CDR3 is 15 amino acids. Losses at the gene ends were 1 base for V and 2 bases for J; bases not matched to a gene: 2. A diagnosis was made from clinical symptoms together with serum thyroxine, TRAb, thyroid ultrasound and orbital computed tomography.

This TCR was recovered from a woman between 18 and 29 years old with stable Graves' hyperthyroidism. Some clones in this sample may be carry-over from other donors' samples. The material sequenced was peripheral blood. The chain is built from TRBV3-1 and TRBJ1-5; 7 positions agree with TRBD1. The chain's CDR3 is CASSQAGTGNQPQHF. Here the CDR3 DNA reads TGTGCCAGCAGCCAAGCCGGGACAGGCAATCAGCCCCAGCATTTT. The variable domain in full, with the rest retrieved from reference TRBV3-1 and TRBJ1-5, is DTAVSQTPKYLVTQMGNDKSIKCEQNLGHDTMYWYKQDSKKFLKIMFSYNNKELIINETVPNRFSPKSPDKAHLNLHINSLELGDSAVYFCASSQAGTGNQPQHFGDGTRLSIL.